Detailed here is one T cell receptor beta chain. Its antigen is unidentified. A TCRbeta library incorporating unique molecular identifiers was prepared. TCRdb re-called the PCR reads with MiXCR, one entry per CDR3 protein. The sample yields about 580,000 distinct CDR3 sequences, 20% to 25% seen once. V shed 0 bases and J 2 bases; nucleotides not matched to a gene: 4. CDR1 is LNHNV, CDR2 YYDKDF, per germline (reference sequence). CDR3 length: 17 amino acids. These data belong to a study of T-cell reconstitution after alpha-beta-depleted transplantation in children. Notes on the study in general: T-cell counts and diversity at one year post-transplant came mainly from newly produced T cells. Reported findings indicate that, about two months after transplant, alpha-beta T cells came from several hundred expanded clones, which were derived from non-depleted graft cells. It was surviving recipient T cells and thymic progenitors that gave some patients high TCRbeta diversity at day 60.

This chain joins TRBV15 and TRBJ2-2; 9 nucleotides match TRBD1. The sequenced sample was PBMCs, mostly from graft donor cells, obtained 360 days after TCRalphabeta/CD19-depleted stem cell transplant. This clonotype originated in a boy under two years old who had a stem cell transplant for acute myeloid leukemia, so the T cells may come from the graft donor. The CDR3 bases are TGTGCCACCAGCAGAGATCGGGACAGGGTTAACACCGGGGAGCTGTTTTTT. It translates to CATSRDRDRVNTGELFF.